The 23 T cell receptor beta chains below come from one sample, sequenced in a study of cytomegalovirus exposure and HLA in healthy donors. PCR employed 60 Vbeta and 13 Jbeta primers. The table came from immunoSEQ multiplex PCR; TCRdb's copy has only in-frame clones and leaves some out. The table lists 90,000 to 110,000 clones, about 76% of them singletons, with around 7.7% in the top ten. What was sequenced was PBMCs. Receptor source: a middle-aged man in good health and CMV-seronegative.

This clone was seen once. The chain has TRBV2 and TRBJ1-5, with TRBD1 matching over 10 bases. CDR3 length equals 14 residues. Trimming cost V 6 bases and J 4 bases; bases outside gene matches: 3. The germline V gene has CDR1 SNHLY and CDR2 FYNNEI. The CDR3 reads CASREGQGNQPQHF. The CDR3, as DNA: TGTGCCAGCAGGGAGGGACAGGGGAATCAGCCCCAGCATTTT.

The chain employs TRBV28 and TRBJ1-5, with D possibly TRBD1 on 6 matching bases. The V gene lost 5 bases and the J gene lost 6 bases, with 14 bases spanning the gap. Germline assignment: CDR1 MDHEN and CDR2 SYDVKM. The CDR3 spans 14 residues. CDR3 in amino acids: CASSPWTEPQPQHF. CDR3 bases: TGTGCCAGCAGTCCCTGGACAGAGCCTCAGCCCCAGCATTTT.

This clone was seen a few times. The chain combines TRBV10-3 with TRBJ1-1; TRBD1 matches 7 bases. This CDR3 has 12 residues. CDR1 and CDR2 (germline): ENHRY, SYGVKD. Unmatched junction bases numbered 3, after V lost 10 bases and J lost 1 base. The CDR3 DNA reads as TGTGCCACCCAGGGGGGGAACACTGAAGCTTTCTTT. Its protein is CATQGGNTEAFF.

The gene calls are TRBV15 and TRBJ1-1; a weak D match, TRBD1 (5 bases). V was cut by 0 bases and J by 3 bases, with 11 bases left in between. The CDR3 loop spans 15 amino acids. CDR1 is LNHNV, CDR2 YYDKDF, per germline (reference sequence). CDR3 region: CATSREKGSYTEAFF. The CDR3 coding sequence is TGTGCCACCAGCAGAGAGAAGGGGTCCTACACTGAAGCTTTCTTT.

The J gene is TRBJ2-7, the V gene TRBV5-8, with D perhaps TRBD1 (5 bases). Per germline, CDR1 SGHTS and CDR2 YDEGEE. Trimming removed 5 bases at V and 2 bases at J, with 14 bases between. The CDR3 has 14 amino acids. The CDR3 DNA reads TGTGCCAGCAGGTGGACCGAGACAGCCTACGAGCAGTACTTC. It translates to CASRWTETAYEQYF.

This sequence joins TRBV5-1 and TRBJ2-3, with TRBD2 matching over 13 bases. Unmatched junction bases numbered 3, after V lost 2 bases and J lost 3 bases. The CDR3 covers 16 residues. Germline CDR1 and CDR2: SGHRS and YFSETQ. As DNA, the CDR3 is TGCGCCAGCAGCTTACAACTAGCGGGGGGGACAGATACGCAGTATTTT. Translated: CASSLQLAGGTDTQYF. Supplemented by reference TRBV5-1 and TRBJ2-3, the full variable domain reads KAGVTQTPRYLIKTRGQQVTLSCSPISGHRSVSWYQQTPGQGLQFLFEYFSETQRNKGNFPGRFSGRQFSNSRSEMNVSTLELGDSALYLCASSLQLAGGTDTQYFGPGTRLTVL.

The rearrangement links TRBV11-2 to TRBJ2-1, with 8 nucleotides matching TRBD1. Germline-derived CDR1 and CDR2 are SGHAT and FQNNGV. CDR3 length: 17 amino acids. J was trimmed by 0 bases and V by 7 bases; bases with no gene match: 11. The CDR3 is CASNPGGSLSSYNEQFF. As DNA, the CDR3 is TGTGCCAGCAACCCAGGGGGCTCGCTGAGCTCCTACAATGAGCAGTTCTTC.

This clone was detected only once. The rearrangement uses TRBV7-9 and TRBJ2-7; weak D call: TRBD1 (5 bases). The germline V gene has CDR1 SEHNR and CDR2 FQNEAQ (reference sequence). V was trimmed by 5 bases and J by 3 bases, leaving 20 bases between them. The CDR3 spans 16 residues. CDR3 nucleotides: TGTGCCAGCAGCCCCGGTTCGACAGCTCGAAACTACGAGCAGTACTTC. Protein sequence: CASSPGSTARNYEQYF. Full variable domain (missing parts from reference TRBV7-9 and TRBJ2-7): DTGVSQNPRHKITKRGQNVTFRCDPISEHNRLYWYRQTLGQGPEFLTYFQNEAQLEKSRLLSDRFSAERPKGSFSTLEIQRTEQGDSAMYLCASSPGSTARNYEQYFGPGTRLTVT.

V and J are TRBV4-2 and TRBJ2-4, with 8 bases aligning to TRBD2. CDR1 and CDR2 (germline): LGHNA, YNFKEQ. The ends lost 4 bases at V and 1 base at J; junction bases unmatched: 6. The CDR3 spans 16 residues. The CDR3 region is CASSPGSSGAKNIQYF. The CDR3 DNA reads TGTGCCAGCAGCCCGGGATCTAGCGGGGCCAAAAACATTCAGTACTTC.

In DNA form, the CDR3 reads TGTGCCAGCAGCCTAGGGGTTACCTACGAGCAGTACTTC. It codes for CASSLGVTYEQYF. This chain links TRBV6-1 with TRBJ2-7; D is possibly TRBD1 (5 bases). V lost 6 bases and J 2 bases, leaving 11 bases between the germline ends. This CDR3 contains 13 residues. Germline values: CDR1 MNHNS, CDR2 SASEGT.

V gene TRBV20-1 combines with J gene TRBJ1-3, with unresolved D. The CDR3 extends over 11 amino acids. The germline gives CDR1 DFQATT, CDR2 SNEGSKA (reference sequence). The V gene lost 3 bases and the J gene lost 8 bases, with 8 bases spanning the gap. CDR3 bases: TGCAGTGCTAGTACGGAGTACACCATATATTTT. This sequence encodes CSASTEYTIYF.

The chain is built from TRBV4-2 and TRBJ2-1; D is possibly TRBD2 (7 bases). The CDR3 length is 14 residues. CDR1 is LGHNA, CDR2 YNFKEQ, per germline. The germline V and J ends were trimmed by 1 base and 9 bases, with 13 bases remaining between them. Here the CDR3 DNA reads TGTGCCAGCAGCCAAGTCGTAGGGGGGGGTGAGCAGTTCTTC. Its translation: CASSQVVGGGEQFF.

The chain links TRBV5-6 to TRBJ2-1; the D is unclear. V was clipped by 0 bases and J by 8 bases, with 6 bases between them. The CDR3 covers 12 residues. Germline V gene data show CDR1 as SGHDT and CDR2 as YYEEEE. The CDR3 sequence is CASSLAGYEQFF. Here the CDR3 DNA reads TGTGCCAGCAGCTTGGCCGGTTATGAGCAGTTCTTC.

The gene calls are TRBV5-6 and TRBJ1-3; weak D call: TRBD1 (6 bases). The CDR3 runs to 16 residues. The germline gives CDR1 SGHDT, CDR2 YYEEEE. The V and J ends lost 3 bases and 7 bases respectively, with 20 bases between them. The CDR3 loop reads CASSSIGTLYENTIYF. In nucleotides, the CDR3 is TGTGCCAGCAGCTCCATCGGGACACTGTACGAGAACACCATATATTTT.

The CDR3 bases are TGTGCCAGCAGCCTCCAGGAGCGGGTTTCACAAGAGACCCAGTACTTC. Encoded protein: CASSLQERVSQETQYF. The V and J genes are TRBV9 and TRBJ2-5, with TRBD2 as a possible D gene (6 bases). Germline V lookup: CDR1 SGDLS, CDR2 YYNGEE. The CDR3 runs 16 residues. Trimming left V 4 bases short and J 2 bases short, with 18 bases between.

The rearrangement uses TRBV5-5 and TRBJ1-5; TRBD1 is a possible D gene (5 bases). Germline V gives CDR1 SGHKS, CDR2 YYEKEE (reference sequence). This CDR3 region has 13 residues. V shed 3 bases and J shed 4 bases, with 8 bases lying between them. CDR3 sequence reads: CASSSDTNQPQHF. The CDR3 nucleotides read TGTGCCAGCAGCTCGGACACTAATCAGCCCCAGCATTTT.

The rearrangement joins TRBV7-6 to TRBJ2-7; 7 bases map to TRBD1. After removal of 8 bases from V and 6 bases from J, the junction contained 10 bases not matched to a gene. Per germline, CDR1 SGHVS and CDR2 FNYEAQ. CDR3 length equals 13 residues. The DNA of the CDR3 is TGTGCCAGCGGAACAGGGGCCCTTCTCGAGCAGTACTTC. Amino acid sequence: CASGTGALLEQYF.

V gene TRBV6-1 combines with J gene TRBJ1-1; D unclear. There are 16 residues in the CDR3. Trimming took off 1 base at V and 10 bases at J, with 22 bases between the two ends. Germline assignment: CDR1 MNHNS and CDR2 SASEGT. CDR3 sequence reads: CASSEERRPQRRVAFF. The DNA of the CDR3 is TGTGCCAGCAGTGAAGAGAGGAGGCCCCAGAGGCGAGTAGCTTTCTTT.

A few counts support this clone. This rearrangement joins TRBV11-2 to TRBJ2-1; 9 bases agree with TRBD1. The V and J ends lost 5 bases and 7 bases, in that order; junction bases with no gene match: 9. Germline V gives CDR1 SGHAT, CDR2 FQNNGV. This CDR3 has 15 residues. Here the CDR3 reads CASSPGQGLRNEQFF. CDR3 nucleotides: TGTGCCAGCAGCCCGGGACAGGGCTTACGGAATGAGCAGTTCTTC.

The V and J genes are TRBV7-3 and TRBJ2-3; 11 nucleotides align to TRBD2. CDR1 SGHTA and CDR2 FQGTGA come from the germline V gene. J was trimmed by 3 bases and V by 0 bases; bases with no gene match: 2. This CDR3 is built from 16 residues. CDR3 region: CASSLTLAGGTDTQYF. CDR3 bases: TGTGCCAGCAGCTTAACCCTAGCGGGGGGTACAGATACGCAGTATTTT.

The chain joins TRBV27 to TRBJ2-1; D not resolved. The V gene's germline CDR1 is MNHEY and CDR2 SMNVEV (reference sequence). V gave up 6 bases and J gave up 1 base, with 19 bases separating them. The CDR3 has 17 amino acids. The CDR3 coding sequence is TGTGCCAGCAGCCAAAACCCATACAGCCCTTCCTACAATGAGCAGTTCTTC. This codes for CASSQNPYSPSYNEQFF.

The chain carries TRBV19 and TRBJ2-2, with 7 bases fitting TRBD2. The CDR3 loop spans 16 amino acids. V gave up 6 bases and J gave up 7 bases; unmatched junction bases: 14. Germline V gives CDR1 LNHDA, CDR2 SQIVND (reference sequence). CDR3 sequence reads: CASRPGGARGIGELFF. Written as DNA, the CDR3 is TGTGCCAGTAGGCCGGGTGGGGCGCGGGGGATCGGGGAGCTGTTTTTT.

The rearrangement joins TRBV19 to TRBJ2-3, with D possibly TRBD1 on 6 matching bases. The CDR3 contains 14 residues. CDR1 and CDR2 (germline): LNHDA, SQIVND (reference sequence). Trimming stripped 5 bases from V and 5 bases from J, with 14 bases between. As DNA, the CDR3 is TGTGCCAGTAGTGCTACAGGGATAGGAGATACGCAGTATTTT. Its protein is CASSATGIGDTQYF.